This T cell receptor beta chain is from a study of T cell responses to AZD1222 COVID-19 vaccine. General study findings and limits: White British people made up most donors, females outnumbered males, and clonal diversity was possibly underestimated.

Assay: immunoSEQ multiplex PCR; the TCRdb copy retains only in-frame clones and omits some. The sample includes more than 90,000 clones, 70% to 90% of them seen just once. Comment on this clone: The antigen remains unidentified.

The CDR3 is made up of 14 amino acids. Germline values: CDR1 MDHEN, CDR2 SYDVKM. V was cut by 5 bases and J by 4 bases, with 12 bases left in between. This clonotype originated in an adult in good health. J is TRBJ1-5 and V is TRBV28; tentative D call: TRBD1 (5 bases). This specimen consisted of peripheral blood, obtained on day 0 of AZD1222 vaccination. The CDR3 nucleotides read TGTGCCAGCAGTCTGGACATTGGGAATCAGCCCCAGCATTTT. This encodes CASSLDIGNQPQHF.